A single sample is the source of the 19 T cell receptor beta chains below, sequenced in a study of blood T cell repertoires in COVID-19 (dated by TCRdb to the early 2020s). The library was made by the immunoSEQ multiplex PCR assay. This is the immuneACCESS table as TCRdb keeps it, with only in-frame sequences that have V and J called. A part of the clones is gone; compared with another copy, unresolved V genes explain less than half, and the rest is unexplained. Across this sample there are around 64,000 clones, with roughly 85% seen only once. The ten top clones hold 19% of the sample. Material for sequencing was peripheral blood. The receptors originated from a woman over 75 with acute or convalescent COVID-19.

This clone was seen only a few times. The rearrangement uses TRBV2 and TRBJ2-5; D possibly corresponds to TRBD1 (5 bases). The CDR3 has 15 residues. Trimming shortened V by 3 bases and J by 7 bases, and 18 bases separated the two germline ends. Per the germline V gene, CDR1 is SNHLY and CDR2 is FYNNEI. The CDR3 DNA sequence: TGTGCCAGCAGTGATCGGGTTACAGGCCTCCCGACCCAGTACTTC. Translation: CASSDRVTGLPTQYF.

The chain uses TRBV2 and TRBJ1-1, with D possibly TRBD1 on 5 matching bases. Germline CDR1 is SNHLY and CDR2 is FYNNEI. V dropped 8 bases and J dropped 4 bases, with 14 bases sitting between them. This CDR3 has 13 residues. This CDR3 reads CASLITGSTEAFF. The CDR3 DNA follows: TGTGCCAGCCTTATCACAGGTTCCACTGAAGCTTTCTTT.

V usage is TRBV2 and J usage is TRBJ2-7; D is possibly TRBD1 (6 bases). Trimming took 7 bases from V and 0 from J, leaving 13 bases between them. The CDR3 is 14 amino acids. Per germline, CDR1 SNHLY and CDR2 FYNNEI. The CDR3 DNA reads TGTGCCAGCAACGGGCAGGGGAGCTCCTACGAGCAGTACTTC. Protein product: CASNGQGSSYEQYF.

The V and J genes are TRBV5-5 and TRBJ2-3; a possible D gene is TRBD1 (5 bases). Germline values: CDR1 SGHKS, CDR2 YYEKEE (reference sequence). Trimming shortened V by 0 bases and J by 2 bases, and 19 bases separated the two germline ends. The CDR3 length is 18 residues. This chain's CDR3 is CASSLAGTGQSFTDTQYF. CDR3 nucleotide sequence: TGTGCCAGCAGCTTGGCCGGAACAGGTCAATCCTTCACAGATACGCAGTATTTT.

This rearrangement joins TRBV7-2 to TRBJ1-4; 7 nucleotides match TRBD1. The V and J ends lost 5 bases and 0 bases, in that order; junction bases with no gene match: 6. Germline values: CDR1 SGHTA, CDR2 FQGNSA. CDR3 length equals 16 residues. The CDR3 nucleotides are TGTGCCAGCAGCCTCACAGGGGTTGCAACTAATGAAAAACTGTTTTTT. Protein product: CASSLTGVATNEKLFF.

This chain uses TRBV6-1 with TRBJ1-6, with D maybe TRBD1 (5 bases). V was clipped by 0 bases and J by 12 bases, with 15 bases between them. Germline loops: CDR1 MNHNS, CDR2 SASEGT. The CDR3 contains 15 residues. The CDR3 bases are TGTGCCAGCAGTGAAGCGCTGGGGGGTCTCCTACCCCTCCACTTT. It yields the protein CASSEALGGLLPLHF.

The rearrangement joins TRBV5-8 to TRBJ1-6; the D gene is possibly TRBD1 (6 bases). V dropped 0 bases and J dropped 7 bases, with 14 bases sitting between them. CDR1 and CDR2 (germline): SGHTS, YDEGEE. CDR3 length equals 16 residues. The CDR3 region is CASSLAGARGNSPLHF. The CDR3 DNA reads TGTGCCAGCAGCTTGGCCGGGGCCAGGGGAAATTCACCCCTCCACTTT. Combining the CDR3 with reference TRBV5-8 and TRBJ1-6 gives the whole variable domain EAGVTQSPTHLIKTRGQQATLRCSPISGHTSVYWYQQALGLGLQFLLWYDEGEERNRGNFPPRFSGRQFPNYSSELNVNALELEDSALYLCASSLAGARGNSPLHFGNGTRLTVT.

The CDR3 nucleotides read TGTGCCAGCAGCTTCGACAGGGTAGGAGAGACCCAGTACTTC. It codes for CASSFDRVGETQYF. The chain is built from TRBV11-1 and TRBJ2-5; 7 nucleotides align to TRBD1. V gave up 3 bases and J gave up 4 bases; unmatched junction bases: 5. Germline assignment: CDR1 SGHAT and CDR2 FQDESV (reference sequence). This CDR3 has 14 amino acids.

This clone has just one count. The CDR3 coding sequence is TGTGCTAGTGCCCCGCCCGGCACAGGGACCAATGAGCAGTTCTTC. This gives the protein CASAPPGTGTNEQFF. The chain joins TRBV12-5 to TRBJ2-1, with D possibly TRBD1 on 6 matching bases. CDR1 is LGHNT and CDR2 is FRNRAP in the germline V gene. V was shortened by 7 bases and J by 6 bases, with 19 bases between the two germline ends. This CDR3 spans 15 amino acids. The entire variable domain, with the rest obtained from reference TRBV12-5 and TRBJ2-1, is as follows: DARVTQTPRHKVTEMGQEVTMRCQPILGHNTVFWYRQTMMQGLELLAYFRNRAPLDDSGMPKDRFSAEMPDATLATLKIQPSEPRDSAVYFCASAPPGTGTNEQFFGPGTRLTVL.

As for this clone: The junction differs from germline at one of its ends, possibly a read error. The chain recombines TRBV19 with TRBJ2-7; TRBD1 aligns across 7 bases. This CDR3 has 12 amino acids. CDR1 is LNHDA, CDR2 SQIVND, per germline (reference sequence). The CDR3 reads CASSQTGYGQYF. The CDR3 nucleotides are TGTGCCAGTAGTCAGACAGGGTACGGGCAGTACTTC.

The CDR3 protein is CASSLEGTDYEKLFF. The DNA of the CDR3 is TGCGCCAGCAGCTTGGAAGGGACAGATTATGAAAAACTGTTTTTT. The chain combines TRBV5-1 with TRBJ1-4, with TRBD1 identical over 7 bases. Trimming took 0 bases from V and 6 from J; bases not matched to a gene: 5. Germline V gene sequence: CDR1 SGHRS, CDR2 YFSETQ. This CDR3 spans 15 amino acids. Based on the CDR3 plus reference TRBV5-1 and TRBJ1-4, the full variable domain is KAGVTQTPRYLIKTRGQQVTLSCSPISGHRSVSWYQQTPGQGLQFLFEYFSETQRNKGNFPGRFSGRQFSNSRSEMNVSTLELGDSALYLCASSLEGTDYEKLFFGSGTQLSVL.

The J gene is TRBJ1-2, the V gene TRBV27, with D tentatively TRBD1 (6 bases). Germline loops: CDR1 MNHEY, CDR2 SMNVEV (reference sequence). The CDR3 is made up of 14 amino acids. Trimming pared 7 bases from V and 2 bases from J, leaving 14 bases between. As DNA, the CDR3 is TGTGCCAGCAAACTACAGGGATCAAACTATGGCTACACCTTC. Amino acids: CASKLQGSNYGYTF.

V usage is TRBV28 and J usage is TRBJ1-6, with D hard to call. Germline CDR1 and CDR2: MDHEN and SYDVKM. This CDR3 spans 16 amino acids. Trimming left V 7 bases short and J 0 bases short, with 13 bases between. The CDR3 sequence is CASTRPPSSYNSPLHF. The DNA of the CDR3 is TGTGCCAGCACGAGGCCCCCGAGCTCCTATAATTCACCCCTCCACTTT. Using reference TRBV28 and TRBJ1-6 for the parts outside the CDR3, the full variable domain is DVKVTQSSRYLVKRTGEKVFLECVQDMDHENMFWYRQDPGLGLRLIYFSYDVKMKEKGDIPEGYSVSREKKERFSLILESASTNQTSMYLCASTRPPSSYNSPLHFGNGTRLTVT.

The chain employs TRBV4-2 and TRBJ1-1; the match to TRBD1 covers 9 bases. This CDR3 is 13 amino acids long. Unmatched junction bases numbered 3, after V lost 3 bases and J lost 7 bases. The germline CDR1 and CDR2 sequences are LGHNA and YNFKEQ. CDR3 protein: CASSQTTGGEAFF. As DNA, the CDR3 is TGTGCCAGCAGCCAGACGACAGGGGGTGAAGCTTTCTTT.

This clone appeared a single time. The chain uses TRBV24-1 and TRBJ2-3; D is unclear. V was pared by 7 bases and J by 4 bases, with 14 bases between. Germline CDR1 and CDR2: KGHDR and SFDVKD. The CDR3 has 14 residues. This CDR3 reads CATRTAGPADTQYF. CDR3 nucleotide sequence: TGTGCCACCAGAACGGCAGGCCCGGCAGATACGCAGTATTTT.

This clone was recorded once. The gene calls are TRBV29-1 and TRBJ1-2; D ambiguous. The CDR3 contains 12 residues. Germline values: CDR1 SQVTM, CDR2 ANQGSEA. V was clipped by 4 bases and J by 2 bases, with 8 bases between them. CDR3 in amino acids: CSVGEGNYGYTF. CDR3 coding DNA: TGCAGCGTTGGGGAGGGAAACTATGGCTACACCTTC.

This chain uses TRBV5-1 with TRBJ2-5; D is perhaps TRBD2 (6 bases). V was shortened by 0 bases and J by 3 bases, with 9 bases between the two germline ends. The CDR3 runs 14 residues. Germline CDR1 reads SGHRS; CDR2 reads YFSETQ. In nucleotides, the CDR3 is TGCGCCAGCAGCTTGGCCCGGGAGAAAGAGACCCAGTACTTC. Protein product: CASSLAREKETQYF.

The genes are TRBV27 and TRBJ2-7, with D possibly being TRBD2 (5 bases). Germline V CDR1 and CDR2: MNHEY, SMNVEV (reference sequence). The ends were cut back, 11 bases at V and 5 bases at J, with 19 bases in the middle. This CDR3 contains 13 residues. This chain's CDR3 is CASTGPRGNEQYF. The CDR3 DNA reads as TGTGCCTCGACCGGGCCCCGAGGGAACGAGCAGTACTTC.

The chain couples TRBV7-9 to TRBJ1-1, with a weak D call TRBD1 (6 bases). V was shortened by 4 bases and J by 8 bases, with 11 bases between the two germline ends. The CDR3 length is 12 residues. CDR1 SEHNR and CDR2 FQNEAQ come from the germline V gene (reference sequence). The CDR3 nucleotides read TGTGCCAGCAGCTCCACCGGGACAGAAGCTTTCTTT. Translated, it gives CASSSTGTEAFF. Combining the CDR3 with reference TRBV7-9 and TRBJ1-1 gives the whole variable domain DTGVSQNPRHKITKRGQNVTFRCDPISEHNRLYWYRQTLGQGPEFLTYFQNEAQLEKSRLLSDRFSAERPKGSFSTLEIQRTEQGDSAMYLCASSSTGTEAFFGQGTRLTVV.